The 23 T cell receptor beta chains listed next were all sequenced from one sample in a study of T cell responses to AZD1222 COVID-19 vaccine. Method: immunoSEQ multiplex PCR; TCRdb's copy keeps in-frame clones and lacks some. The sample holds 100,000 to 150,000 clones; approximately 92% are singletons and the top ten take more than 0.95%. The sample consisted of peripheral blood, taken 28 days after the second AZD1222 dose. These receptors all stem from an adult who received the AZD1222 COVID-19 vaccine.

The rearrangement joins TRBV3-1 (or the pseudogene TRBV3-2) to TRBJ2-7, with 7 positions matching TRBD1. V lost 5 bases to trimming and J lost 6 bases; unmatched junction nucleotides: 4. The CDR3 contains 12 residues. CDR1 and CDR2 from the germline V gene are LGHDT and YNNKEL (reference sequence). CDR3 in DNA: TGTGCCAGCAGCATGGGGGACAGCGAGCAGTACTTC. Encoded protein: CASSMGDSEQYF.

V usage is TRBV30 and J usage is TRBJ2-7, with a weak D call TRBD2 (5 bases). The CDR3 runs to 16 residues. The V end was cut by 1 base, the J end by 0 bases, with 16 bases between. The germline gives CDR1 GTSNPN, CDR2 SVGIG (reference sequence). CDR3: CAWSAWLAETSYEQYF. The CDR3 nucleotides are TGTGCCTGGAGTGCATGGCTAGCTGAGACCTCCTACGAGCAGTACTTC. The full variable domain, its missing parts supplied by reference TRBV30 and TRBJ2-7, is SQTIHQWPATLVQPVGSPLSLECTVEGTSNPNLYWYRQAAGRGLQLLFYSVGIGQISSEVPQNLSASRPQDRQFILSSKKLLLSDSGFYLCAWSAWLAETSYEQYFGPGTRLTVT.

The CDR3 DNA sequence: TGTGCCAGCAGTTCTAGCGGGGTCTCCTCCTACGAGCAGTACTTC. This encodes CASSSSGVSSYEQYF. The V call is TRBV3-1 (or the pseudogene TRBV3-2), the J call TRBJ2-7; 9 bases agree with TRBD2. CDR1 is LGHDT, CDR2 YNNKEL, per germline (reference sequence). V shed 6 bases and J 0 bases; nucleotides not matched to a gene: 6. The CDR3 sequence is 15 residues long.

This chain uses TRBV3-1 (or the pseudogene TRBV3-2) with TRBJ2-1, with D possibly called TRBD1 or TRBD2 (5 bases each). The V gene's germline CDR1 is LGHDT and CDR2 YNNKEL (reference sequence). Trimming left V 6 bases short and J 2 bases short, with 8 bases between. The CDR3 sequence is 13 residues long. The DNA for the CDR3 is TGTGCCAGCAGGGGGGTCGCCTACAATGAGCAGTTCTTC. It translates to CASRGVAYNEQFF.

V is TRBV28 and J is TRBJ1-5, with a weak D call TRBD1 (6 bases). Germline V gene data show CDR1 as MDHEN and CDR2 as SYDVKM. Deletions cut 6 bases from V and 7 bases from J, with 16 bases between. The CDR3 has 14 residues. CDR3: CASRTPGDNQPQHF. The CDR3 nucleotides are TGTGCCAGCAGAACCCCAGGGGACAACCAGCCCCAGCATTTT.

The chain recombines TRBV3-1 (or the pseudogene TRBV3-2) with TRBJ1-6; no reliable D call. Germline CDR1 and CDR2: LGHDT and YNNKEL (reference sequence). The germline V and J ends were trimmed by 4 bases and 9 bases, with 10 bases remaining between them. The CDR3 covers 13 residues. CDR3 sequence: CASSPGRGSPLHF. The CDR3 DNA is TGTGCCAGCAGCCCTGGGCGGGGTTCACCCCTCCACTTT.

The chain links TRBV19 to TRBJ1-1, with 8 bases lining up with TRBD1. The germline CDR1 and CDR2 sequences are LNHDA and SQIVND (reference sequence). The J segment lost 1 base and the V segment lost 5 bases, leaving 6 bases of the junction unmatched. This CDR3 is built from 15 residues. The CDR3 region is CASSGDRGGNTEAFF. The CDR3 bases are TGTGCCAGTAGTGGAGACAGGGGTGGGAACACTGAAGCTTTCTTT.

This chain joins TRBV9 and TRBJ2-3; no firm D call. CDR3 length equals 13 residues. Trimming took 2 bases from V and 2 from J, leaving 6 bases between them. Germline CDR1 SGDLS, CDR2 YYNGEE. The CDR3 loop reads CASSVGTTDTQYF. CDR3 in DNA: TGTGCCAGCAGCGTGGGCACCACAGATACGCAGTATTTT.

The chain couples TRBV5-4 to TRBJ2-3, with 8 positions matching TRBD1. In germline, CDR1 is SGHNT, CDR2 YYREEE (reference sequence). V shed 2 bases and J 1 base; nucleotides not matched to a gene: 0. The CDR3 is made up of 14 amino acids. The CDR3 here is CASSFRGRTDTQYF. The CDR3 nucleotides read TGTGCCAGCAGCTTCAGGGGGCGCACAGATACGCAGTATTTT. The full variable domain, its missing parts supplied by reference TRBV5-4 and TRBJ2-3, is ETGVTQSPTHLIKTRGQQVTLRCSSQSGHNTVSWYQQALGQGPQFIFQYYREEENGRGNFPPRFSGLQFPNYSSELNVNALELDDSALYLCASSFRGRTDTQYFGPGTRLTVL.

The chain combines TRBV3-1 (or the pseudogene TRBV3-2) with TRBJ2-7; TRBD2 aligns across 12 bases. The CDR3 covers 14 residues. Unmatched junction bases numbered 8, after V lost 4 bases and J lost 10 bases. Per the germline V gene, CDR1 is LGHDT and CDR2 is YNNKEL (reference sequence). This CDR3 is CASSPLAGGRDQYF. The CDR3 bases are TGTGCCAGCAGCCCACTAGCGGGGGGAAGGGATCAGTACTTC.

The V and J genes are TRBV15 and TRBJ2-7; D is undetermined. The germline gives CDR1 LNHNV, CDR2 YYDKDF (reference sequence). The CDR3 spans 15 residues. Trimming shortened V by 0 bases and J by 6 bases, and 15 bases separated the two germline ends. DNA for the CDR3: TGTGCCACCAGCAGAGAGCTCGCCCCCTCCCTCGAGCAGTACTTC. This encodes CATSRELAPSLEQYF.

This rearrangement joins TRBV6-4 to TRBJ2-2, with TRBD1 matching over 7 bases. The germline CDR1 and CDR2 sequences are MRHNA and SNTAGT. Unmatched junction bases numbered 6, after V lost 4 bases and J lost 1 base. This CDR3 has 16 residues. The CDR3: CASSVRDSQNTGELFF. CDR3 DNA: TGTGCCAGCAGTGTCAGGGACAGTCAGAACACCGGGGAGCTGTTTTTT.

This clone was recorded once. J is TRBJ2-1 and V is TRBV7-2, with 7 bases identical to TRBD2. Unmatched junction bases numbered 5, after V lost 2 bases and J lost 7 bases. CDR1 is SGHTA and CDR2 is FQGNSA in the germline V gene. This CDR3 is built from 14 residues. The CDR3 nucleotides are TGTGCCAGCAGCTTAAGCGGGGCCATTAATGAGCAGTTCTTC. Translated: CASSLSGAINEQFF.

This rearrangement joins TRBV28 to TRBJ1-2; TRBD1 matches at 7 bases. V dropped 7 bases and J dropped 4; count of bases not matched to a gene: 6. The CDR3 has 13 amino acids. CDR1 is MDHEN, CDR2 SYDVKM, per germline. CDR3: CASKDRFSYGYTF. The CDR3 DNA follows: TGTGCCAGCAAGGACAGGTTTAGCTATGGCTACACCTTC.

This sequence joins TRBV5-1 and TRBJ2-5; TRBD1 agrees at 11 bases. The CDR3 spans 15 residues. Germline CDR1 is SGHRS and CDR2 is YFSETQ. J was trimmed by 5 bases and V by 1 base; bases with no gene match: 4. In DNA, the CDR3 is TGCGCCAGCAGCTTGAGGACAGGGGGCGCGGAGACCCAGTACTTC. This gives the protein CASSLRTGGAETQYF.

The CDR3 nucleotides read TGTGCCAGCAGGCCGAAAGGGGGGGATGGCTACACCTTC. Protein: CASRPKGGDGYTF. The chain employs TRBV7-9 and TRBJ1-2; the D gene is possibly TRBD1 (6 bases). Germline CDR1 SEHNR, CDR2 FQNEAQ (reference sequence). Trimming took off 6 bases at V and 6 bases at J, with 14 bases between the two ends. The CDR3 loop spans 13 amino acids.

The chain has TRBV5-1 and TRBJ2-2; D unresolved. Germline CDR1 SGHRS, CDR2 YFSETQ. V lost 5 bases, J lost 6 bases, and 11 bases lay in between. The CDR3 has 13 amino acids. Here the CDR3 reads CASRTMQAGELFF. Written as DNA, the CDR3 is TGCGCCAGCAGGACCATGCAGGCCGGGGAGCTGTTTTTT. The full variable domain, its missing parts supplied by reference TRBV5-1 and TRBJ2-2, is KAGVTQTPRYLIKTRGQQVTLSCSPISGHRSVSWYQQTPGQGLQFLFEYFSETQRNKGNFPGRFSGRQFSNSRSEMNVSTLELGDSALYLCASRTMQAGELFFGEGSRLTVL.

This chain uses TRBV18 with TRBJ2-2; D remains unclear. The CDR3 is made up of 16 amino acids. Trimming cost V 3 bases and J 3 bases, with 14 bases left between them. The germline V gene has CDR1 KGHSH and CDR2 LQKENI. CDR3 DNA: TGTGCCAGCTCACCGCGAAGGTTAGGAGACACCGGGGAGCTGTTTTTT. As protein: CASSPRRLGDTGELFF.

The chain links TRBV7-8 to TRBJ2-5; D remains unclear. Germline V gene lookup returns CDR1 SGHVS and CDR2 FQNEAQ. The V gene lost 5 bases and the J gene lost 5 bases, with 18 bases spanning the gap. This CDR3 contains 15 residues. The CDR3: CASSRSFSLRETQYF. The DNA of the CDR3 is TGTGCCAGCAGCCGGAGTTTTAGCCTTCGGGAGACCCAGTACTTC.

The chain uses TRBV14 and TRBJ2-3; the D gene is possibly TRBD2 (6 bases). From germline, CDR1 is SGHDN and CDR2 FVKESK. Trimming removed 0 bases from V and 1 base from J, with 17 bases in between. The CDR3 runs to 18 residues. CDR3 amino acids: CASSQDPVGRMGTDTQYF. CDR3 nucleotide sequence: TGTGCCAGCAGCCAAGATCCGGTGGGGAGGATGGGCACAGATACGCAGTATTTT.

The CDR3 coding sequence is TGTGCCAGCAGCAATTGTCGGGCCCTAGCCAAAAACATTCAGTACTTC. It yields the protein CASSNCRALAKNIQYF. The chain links TRBV21-1 to TRBJ2-4. TRBV21-1 is a pseudogene locus. This CDR3 is 16 amino acids long.

This clone has a single count. The V and J genes are TRBV24-1 and TRBJ2-2; 9 bases line up with TRBD1. CDR3 length: 15 amino acids. J gave up 6 bases and V 7 bases, and 8 bases lay outside the gene matches. The germline V gene encodes CDR1 KGHDR and CDR2 SFDVKD. The DNA for the CDR3 is TGTGCCACCAGCCCGACAGGGGGTCGGTCCGGGGAGCTGTTTTTT. This encodes CATSPTGGRSGELFF.

The chain links TRBV6-5 to TRBJ2-2, with 9 bases that match TRBD2. This CDR3 region has 15 residues. V trimming: 6 bases; J trimming: 2 bases; junction bases outside the gene matches: 4. Germline CDR1 MNHEY, CDR2 SVGAGI. As DNA, the CDR3 is TGTGCCAGCAGGACGACTAGCGGAAACACCGGGGAGCTGTTTTTT. It yields the protein CASRTTSGNTGELFF.